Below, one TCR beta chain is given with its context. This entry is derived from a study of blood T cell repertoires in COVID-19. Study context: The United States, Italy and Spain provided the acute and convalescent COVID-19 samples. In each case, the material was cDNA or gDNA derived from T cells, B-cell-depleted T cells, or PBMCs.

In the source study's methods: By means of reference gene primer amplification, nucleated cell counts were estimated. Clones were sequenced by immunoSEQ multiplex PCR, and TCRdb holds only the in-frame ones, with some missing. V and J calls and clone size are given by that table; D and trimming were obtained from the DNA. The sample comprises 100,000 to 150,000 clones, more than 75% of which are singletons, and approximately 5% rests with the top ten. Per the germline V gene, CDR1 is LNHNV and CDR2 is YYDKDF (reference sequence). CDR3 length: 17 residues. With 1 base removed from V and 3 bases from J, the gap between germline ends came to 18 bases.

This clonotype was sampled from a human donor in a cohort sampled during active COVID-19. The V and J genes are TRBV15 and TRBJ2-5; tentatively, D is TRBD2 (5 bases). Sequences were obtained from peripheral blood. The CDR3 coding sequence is TGTGCCACCAGCAGAGTATGGGGTTTGGCGGGTGAAGAGACCCAGTACTTC. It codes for CATSRVWGLAGEETQYF.